This T cell receptor (beta chain) is from a study of T cell clones after liver transplantation. Whole-study context: TCRbeta sequencing after a pre-transplant mixed lymphocyte reaction identified graft-donor-reactive clones, later tracked in post-transplant blood. Patients counted as tolerant after at least one year off all immunosuppression, enzymes not exceeding twice normal. Draws occurred before transplant, before withdrawal, and after complete or failed withdrawal. Three of the eight recipients were HCV-positive; the rest had non-autoimmune, non-viral transplant indications.

J was trimmed by 5 bases and V by 3 bases; bases with no gene match: 6. This CDR3 spans 15 amino acids. Germline V gives CDR1 LNHDA, CDR2 SQIVND (reference sequence). Only in-frame clones appear in the TCRdb table, and some are missing; sequencing was by immunoSEQ multiplex PCR. The table has 50,000 to 60,000 clones, over 60% seen once. Specimen: CD4+ T cells from blood, collected at the 22-month timepoint. This receptor was identified in a human patient who received a liver transplant. Some T cells may be supplied by the graft donor. The chain joins TRBV19 to TRBJ2-3; 9 positions match TRBD1. The CDR3 sequence: CASSIPGTGLDTQYF. Written as DNA, the CDR3 is TGTGCCAGTAGTATCCCCGGGACAGGGTTAGATACGCAGTATTTT. Full variable domain (missing parts from reference TRBV19 and TRBJ2-3): DGGITQSPKYLFRKEGQNVTLSCEQNLNHDAMYWYRQDPGQGLRLIYYSQIVNDFQKGDIAEGYSVSREKKESFPLTVTSAQKNPTAFYLCASSIPGTGLDTQYFGPGTRLTVL.